Following are 10 T cell receptor beta chains from one sample sequenced in a study of CXCR3-negative and CXCR3-positive naive CD8 T cells. What these receptors recognize is not known. General study points: CXCR3-positive naive cells carried more hydrophobic TRB CDR3s than CXCR3-negative naive cells did.

5' RACE that incorporated UMI labels was used to prepare the TRB cDNA libraries. TCRdb reprocessed the 5' RACE reads and keeps a single row for each CDR3 protein, giving no DNA. The sample data list roughly 130,000 distinct CDR3 sequences. Sequencing was done on a sample of naive CXCR3+ CD8+ T cells from blood. This sample's subset: CD45RO-CCR7+CD27+CD95- naive CD8+ T cells expressing CXCR3 (TNR3+). These receptor sequences come from a human donor in good health. Some clones in this sample may be carry-over from other donors' samples.

This chain joins TRBV7-9 and TRBJ2-7. The germline V gene has CDR1 SEHNR and CDR2 FQNEAQ (reference sequence). The CDR3 contains 14 residues. The CDR3 protein is CASSLSDTYYEQYF.

The chain carries TRBV28 and TRBJ2-6. From germline, CDR1 is MDHEN and CDR2 SYDVKM. The CDR3 loop spans 15 amino acids. The CDR3 reads CASSLRAPGANVLTF.

The chain uses TRBV27 and TRBJ1-2; lacking DNA, the TRBD1 call made by TCRdb goes unchecked. Germline V gene data show CDR1 as MNHEY and CDR2 as SMNVEV (reference sequence). This CDR3 is built from 13 residues. The CDR3: CASSSGQIYGYTF.

The CDR3 region is CASSTGLAGVYYEQLF. The chain employs TRBV5-1 and TRBJ2-1; the D gene TCRdb calls, TRBD2, cannot be checked with no DNA. CDR1 is SGHRS, CDR2 YFSETQ, per germline. The CDR3 consists of 16 residues. The whole variable domain, filled in from reference TRBV5-1 and TRBJ2-1, reads KAGVTQTPRYLIKTRGQQVTLSCSPISGHRSVSWYQQTPGQGLQFLFEYFSETQRNKGNFPGRFSGRQFSNSRSEMNVSTLELGDSALYLCASSTGLAGVYYEQLFGPGTRLTVL.

J is TRBJ1-1 and V is TRBV27. Germline V CDR1 and CDR2: MNHEY, SMNVEV (reference sequence). This CDR3 is 13 amino acids long. The CDR3 sequence: CASSGGALTEAFF.

The V and J genes are TRBV9 and TRBJ2-7; TCRdb's D call, TRBD2, is unchecked because there is no DNA. Germline-derived CDR1 and CDR2 are SGDLS and YYNGEE. The CDR3 totals 14 residues. CDR3 region: CASSAGGALYEQYF.

J is TRBJ2-1 and V is TRBV19; the TCRdb call, TRBD1, lacks DNA for checking. The CDR3 spans 14 residues. CDR1 is LNHDA and CDR2 is SQIVND in the germline V gene (reference sequence). The CDR3 loop reads CASSIMGRVNEQFF. Filled out from reference TRBV19 and TRBJ2-1, the complete variable domain reads DGGITQSPKYLFRKEGQNVTLSCEQNLNHDAMYWYRQDPGQGLRLIYYSQIVNDFQKGDIAEGYSVSREKKESFPLTVTSAQKNPTAFYLCASSIMGRVNEQFFGPGTRLTVL.

The V call is TRBV11-3, the J call TRBJ2-3; TCRdb reports TRBD2, a call that lacks DNA to check it against. This CDR3 contains 14 residues. Looked up from germline, CDR1 is SGHNT and CDR2 is YENEEA. CDR3 loop: CASSLGAGTDTQYF.

The gene calls are TRBV4-1 and TRBJ2-1; the TCRdb D gene call, TRBD2, has no DNA to confirm it. Germline V gene lookup returns CDR1 MGHRA and CDR2 YSYEKL. The CDR3 sequence is 17 residues long. CDR3 loop: CASSQEVTSGGADEQFF.

The chain uses TRBV11-2 and TRBJ2-3; the TCRdb D gene call, TRBD2, has no DNA to confirm it. This CDR3 is built from 19 residues. Germline loops: CDR1 SGHAT, CDR2 FQNNGV. CDR3 sequence: CASSLDSLDYPRSTDTQYF.